Shown below are 8 T cell receptor beta chains from a single sample sequenced in a study of cytomegalovirus exposure and HLA in healthy donors. Use of 60 Vbeta and 13 Jbeta primers characterized the PCR. Sequenced by immunoSEQ multiplex PCR; TCRdb stores in-frame clones only, minus some. This sample has roughly 52,000 clones; about 80% occur once, and the top ten carry 1.4% to 1.5%. Sample: PBMCs. The receptors stem from a female donor in good health and CMV-seronegative.

The sample holds one count of this clone. This chain connects TRBV11-2 to TRBJ1-1, with D tentatively TRBD1 (5 bases). The V gene lost 3 bases and the J gene lost 0 bases, with 11 bases spanning the gap. Germline V gene data show CDR1 as SGHAT and CDR2 as FQNNGV. CDR3 length: 15 amino acids. CDR3 DNA sequence: TGTGCCAGCAGCTTTTCAGGGTCCATGAACACTGAAGCTTTCTTT. It encodes CASSFSGSMNTEAFF.

This chain links TRBV19 with TRBJ1-5, with a weak D call TRBD1 (5 bases). Trimming cost V 5 bases and J 1 base, with 15 bases left between them. Germline V lookup: CDR1 LNHDA, CDR2 SQIVND (reference sequence). The CDR3 has 16 residues. The CDR3 DNA reads TGTGCCAGTAGTCTCACAGGCTCTTTGAGCAATCAGCCCCAGCATTTT. Its protein is CASSLTGSLSNQPQHF. Full variable domain (rest looked up from reference TRBV19 and TRBJ1-5): DGGITQSPKYLFRKEGQNVTLSCEQNLNHDAMYWYRQDPGQGLRLIYYSQIVNDFQKGDIAEGYSVSREKKESFPLTVTSAQKNPTAFYLCASSLTGSLSNQPQHFGDGTRLSIL.

V and J are TRBV11-2 and TRBJ2-1; D is unresolved. Germline CDR1 and CDR2: SGHAT and FQNNGV. The CDR3 consists of 16 residues. Trimming cost V 5 bases and J 5 bases, with 19 bases left between them. The CDR3 here is CASSHGFRTTDNEQFF. CDR3 nucleotide sequence: TGTGCCAGCAGCCATGGCTTTAGAACTACTGACAATGAGCAGTTCTTC.

The chain employs TRBV4-1 and TRBJ1-4; D unclear. Trimming left V 6 bases short and J 4 bases short, with 15 bases between. The CDR3 is 15 residues long. Germline V gene lookup returns CDR1 MGHRA and CDR2 YSYEKL. This chain's CDR3 is CASSPPGSHNEKLFF. In DNA, the CDR3 is TGCGCCAGCAGTCCCCCCGGGAGTCATAATGAAAAACTGTTTTTT.

This clone was seen just once. This chain links TRBV5-8 with TRBJ2-1; no clear D. V was clipped by 2 bases and J by 14 bases, with 11 bases between them. The germline gives CDR1 SGHTS, CDR2 YDEGEE. This CDR3 is 11 amino acids long. CDR3 DNA: TGTGCCAGCAGCTTAGCCTCTAGAAAGTTCTTC. Protein product: CASSLASRKFF.

The chain links TRBV27 to TRBJ1-5; a weak D match, TRBD1 (5 bases). The CDR3 runs to 15 residues. CDR1 is MNHEY, CDR2 SMNVEV, per germline (reference sequence). The V gene lost 2 bases and the J gene lost 6 bases, with 14 bases spanning the gap. In nucleotides, the CDR3 is TGTGCCAGCAGTTTAGGGCCTCGGACAACTCAGCCCCAGCATTTT. This encodes CASSLGPRTTQPQHF.

This rearrangement joins TRBV7-2 to TRBJ1-1, with D tentatively TRBD1 (5 bases). There are 13 residues in the CDR3. Germline V gives CDR1 SGHTA, CDR2 FQGNSA. The V end was cut by 6 bases, the J end by 7 bases, with 15 bases between. The CDR3 region is CASRPTLGGEAFF. CDR3 coding DNA: TGTGCCAGCAGACCAACCCTGGGGGGTGAAGCTTTCTTT.

This clone appeared a few times. This sequence joins TRBV25-1 and TRBJ1-6; D is undetermined. The CDR3 loop spans 16 amino acids. Trimming removed 1 base from V and 13 bases from J, with 20 bases in between. Germline CDR1 MGHDK, CDR2 SYGVNS. Here the CDR3 DNA reads TGTGCCAGCAGTGAATCGGGAAGCCGCGCTAGAGGGCCCCTCCACTTT. Protein product: CASSESGSRARGPLHF.